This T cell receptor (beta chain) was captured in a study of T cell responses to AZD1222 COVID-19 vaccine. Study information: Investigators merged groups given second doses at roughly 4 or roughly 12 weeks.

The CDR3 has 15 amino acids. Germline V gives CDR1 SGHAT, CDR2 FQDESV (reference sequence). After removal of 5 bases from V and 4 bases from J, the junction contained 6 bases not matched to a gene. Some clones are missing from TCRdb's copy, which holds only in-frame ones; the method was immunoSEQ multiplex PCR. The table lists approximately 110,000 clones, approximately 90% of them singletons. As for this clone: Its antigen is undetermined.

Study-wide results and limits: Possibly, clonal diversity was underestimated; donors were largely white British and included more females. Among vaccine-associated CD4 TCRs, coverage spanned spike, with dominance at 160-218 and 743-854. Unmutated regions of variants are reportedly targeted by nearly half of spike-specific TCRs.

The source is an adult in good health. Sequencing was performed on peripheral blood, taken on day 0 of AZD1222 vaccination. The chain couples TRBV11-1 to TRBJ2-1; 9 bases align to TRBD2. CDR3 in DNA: TGTGCCAGCAGCGCTAGCGGGGTGGGATACAATGAGCAGTTCTTC. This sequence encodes CASSASGVGYNEQFF. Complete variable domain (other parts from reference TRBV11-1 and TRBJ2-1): EAEVAQSPRYKITEKSQAVAFWCDPISGHATLYWYRQILGQGPELLVQFQDESVVDDSQLPKDRFSAERLKGVDSTLKIQPAELGDSAMYLCASSASGVGYNEQFFGPGTRLTVL.